Reported below is one TCR beta chain. This clone was seen only a few times. There is no known antigen for this receptor. Within one base of it there is no much larger clone, and no base qualities were kept. The CDR3 goes from the cysteine to the phenylalanine over 16 residues. The kept DNA is CDR3 alone, 48 bases in frame from the first base. CDR1 and CDR2, looked up from the germline V gene, are SGHRS and YFSETQ. At the junction V is shortened by 5 bases and J by 5 bases; bases outside the gene matches: 16. Libraries were made using the immunoSEQ multiplex PCR assay. For the multiplex PCR, a mixture combining 60 forward primers for TCR Vbeta segments and 13 reverse primers for TCR Jbeta segments was used. Amplification of the CDR3 region of rearranged TCR beta genes was performed with a multiplex PCR assay on genomic DNA. The Illumina HiSeq System was used to sequence the amplified TCR beta libraries as 87-base-pair reads. The published analysis was carried out like this. Across the 640 or so repertoires, a later analysis counted some 80 million unique TCR beta chains, around 11 million of which were shared by at least two donors. Raw reads were error-corrected and collapsed into unique sequences with a nearest-neighbor algorithm that merged closely related sequences to remove PCR and sequencing errors. Alignment of CDR3 sequences to IMGT reference sequences was used to assign V, D and J gene segments. Each retained sequence needed at least a six-nucleotide match to both a V gene segment and a J gene segment. A rearrangement counted as productive if the CDR3 had no stop codons and remained in frame with V and J, and every other rearrangement counted as non-productive. CDR3 was defined according to IMGT convention as the region running from the second conserved V-encoded cysteine to the conserved J-encoded phenylalanine. In an earlier analysis of roughly 580 of the donors, sequences lacking an unambiguous match to a single V gene segment were excluded. In an earlier analysis of roughly 600 of the donors, a V segment was called functional when productive rearrangements were above 56.7%, and segregating when the standard deviation between donors exceeded 5%. A statistical classification framework was built to diagnose cytomegalovirus status from the catalog of TCR beta chain sequences. A later analysis assigned V and J genes by comparing TCR nucleotide sequences with IMGT/GENE-DB human TR gene sequences. A later analysis assigned CDR3 sequences and most-parsimonious VDJ recombination scenarios with the TCRdist pipeline. In a later analysis, each TCR beta chain was defined by its CDR3 amino acid sequence together with its V-gene family, and reads lacking a unique V-gene family were excluded. To address suspected cross-contamination and a sequencing artifact, a later analysis removed 450 to 700 highly shared, low-generation-probability nucleotide sequences. In a later analysis, a clonal expansion index for each public chain was calculated from normalized within-repertoire ranks of inferred template counts. A later analysis computed generation probabilities with a VDJ recombination model fitted to out-of-frame rearrangements, and checked the results against IGoR. In a later analysis, hypergeometric tests were used to score TCR-TCR, TCR-HLA and TCR-CMV co-occurrence, with a repertoire-size bias correction applied to TCR pairs. A later analysis estimated false discovery rates by permuting HLA or CMV assignments 20 times. In a later analysis, co-occurring TCRs were grouped using DBSCAN, with TCRdist sequence similarity added in when clustering inside HLA-allele-positive subsets. Repertoires with fewer than 30,000 or more than 120,000 public chains, plus five repertoires with anomalous nucleotide sharing, were excluded from co-occurrence clustering. Entries here come from immuneACCESS through TCRdb and include only in-frame sequences with V and J called. Some clones fail to appear in such tables; in the studies checked, an unresolved V gene covers under half of the shortfall, and the cause of the remainder is unknown. V, J and clone size are taken as reported in that table, and D and trimming were inferred from the DNA itself. The sample table records about 120,000 clones; about a sixth of these occur just once. The ten largest clones take up approximately 2.9% of the sample.

In total, 500 to 700 healthy bone marrow donors made up the cohort. Cohort members were all nominally healthy when sampled, although unrecorded immune exposures were likely present. The donor tested CMV seropositive and was one of the 289 seropositive cohort members. Every donor gave a peripheral blood sample, and the peripheral blood mononuclear cells from that sample were used for TCR beta sequencing. The Qiagen DNeasy Blood Extraction Kit was used to extract genomic DNA from the blood cell samples. The data belong to a study of cytomegalovirus exposure and HLA in healthy donors (dated by TCRdb to 2015 to 2018). Regarding the study in general: According to an earlier analysis of around 600 of the donors, about 179 million T cells yielded 117 million unique TCR beta sequences and less than 300 Gb of sequence data. An earlier analysis of 587 of the donors applied high-throughput TCR beta sequencing to assess whether each TCR beta V gene segment acted as functional or pseudogenic. Typing coverage varied by locus: about 620-630 donors for A, B, C, DRB1 and DQB1; roughly 560 for DQA1; about 600 for DPA1; about 450 for DPB1. To study patterns of TCR occurrence, a later analysis re-analyzed previously published TCR beta repertoires from just over 650 donors and added high-resolution HLA genotyping. The study profiled the T cell repertoires of under 700 subjects by immunosequencing and related them to cytomegalovirus serostatus. Approximately 300 gigabases of sequencing data and 91 million or so unique TCR sequences made up an early release that covered 500 to 700 HLA-typed donors. Every repertoire in the discovery cohort had been generated on one and the same sequencing platform. The study aimed to test whether signatures of past pathogen exposure could be identified by cataloging public T cell receptors. In the later analysis, no new phenotypic data were used to find candidate immune exposures; instead, reliance was placed on TCR beta sequences and their occurrence across donors. Because of strong linkage in the cohort, roughly five DR-DQ haplotypes were treated as single units for association and clustering. Donor age, sex, ethnicity and CMV serostatus were compiled together with the repertoire data. The study combined high-throughput TCR immunosequencing, statistical association of individual TCRs with disease status, and machine learning to predict cytomegalovirus infection status. A separate validation cohort of roughly 120 different subjects was used in addition to the approximately 610-subject first cohort. A later genetic analysis used genome-wide SNP genotypes for about 55% of the 666 donors, treating that subset as a discovery cohort. On average, roughly 240,000 unique TCR beta nucleotide sequences were sequenced per donor among a few hundred genotyped donors of the cohort, with 15% to 20% of those sequences being non-productive. HLA typing covered class I and class II loci at four-digit resolution. Of the 300 to 450 genotyped donors, 70% to 90% were placed in the genetic ancestry cluster associated with self-reported Caucasian donors.

The paper as a whole reports these results and caveats: According to a later genetic analysis, donors in an Asian-associated ancestry cluster had fewer N-insertions in productive TCRs than the approximately 700-donor mean. According to a later analysis, TCR association rates differed among HLA loci, with DRB1 alleles showing the most associated TCRs and HLA-C alleles showing the fewest. A few of the identified cytomegalovirus-associated TCR beta chains were confirmed in vitro to be specific for cytomegalovirus antigens. Linkage disequilibrium might explain the correlated functional status among segregating V segments, but an unknown experimental factor could not be ruled out. Specific HLA alleles were associated with roughly 16,000 TCR beta sequences at a false discovery rate of 0.05 in a later analysis. The 87-base-pair reads could not distinguish some IMGT-functional V segments, including TRBV6-2 and TRBV6-3, so those segments were excluded. A further reported finding was that TCR beta sequences accurately predicted the HLA-A and HLA-B alleles for most subjects in the first cohort. Because HLA typing was unavailable for some donors at each locus, only the typed subset was used in association tests. While some public TCRs were present in many individuals, most TCR sequences turned up only very rarely across donors. Assigning TCR associations to individual alleles was difficult when HLA alleles, especially DR and DQ, strongly co-occurred. A cluster of highly shared sequence variants was judged likely to be a technical artifact of the sequencing pipeline. In a later analysis, several top co-occurrence clusters were reported to appear linked to parvovirus B19, influenza, CMV and Epstein-Barr virus. In a later genetic analysis, a missense DCLRE1C variant was associated with V-gene and J-gene trimming of TCR beta chains, and the association was replicated in an independent cohort. The presence/absence analyses assumed that sequencing depth was roughly uniform across donors, and that assumption may not be true. The earlier analysis of fewer than 750 of the donors excluded seventeen rarely observed V segments, including chromosome 9 orphons, because counts were too low. The study listed 164 TCR beta chains as associated with cytomegalovirus. The authors suggested that the approach could potentially be generalized to other disease states and immunological phenotypes. In this cohort, only TCR beta chains were sequenced, and detectable features were limited by the absence of alpha or paired-chain data. A later analysis found that HLA-associated TCR beta chains were more clonally expanded and had lower generation probabilities than equally common non-associated chains. In an earlier analysis of about 550 of the donors, most TCR beta V segments were observed in productive rearrangements about 90% or about 30% of the time, broadly matching IMGT annotations. A later analysis found that most CMV-associated TCR beta chains appeared HLA-restricted, with HLA associations seemingly driven largely by CMV exposure. For the cohort, immune exposure information was limited to CMV serostatus. The classifier was reported to diagnose cytomegalovirus status with high specificity and sensitivity in both the original and validation cohorts.

The source is a female donor in good health and CMV-seropositive. The material sequenced was PBMCs. Recombination joined TRBV5-1 with TRBJ2-7, and TRBD2 matches 7 of the central bases. The CDR3 corresponds to CASRRGRTRDKDEQYF. The DNA sequence is as follows: TGCGCCAGCAGGAGGGGACGGACTAGGGATAAGGACGAGCAGTACTTC.